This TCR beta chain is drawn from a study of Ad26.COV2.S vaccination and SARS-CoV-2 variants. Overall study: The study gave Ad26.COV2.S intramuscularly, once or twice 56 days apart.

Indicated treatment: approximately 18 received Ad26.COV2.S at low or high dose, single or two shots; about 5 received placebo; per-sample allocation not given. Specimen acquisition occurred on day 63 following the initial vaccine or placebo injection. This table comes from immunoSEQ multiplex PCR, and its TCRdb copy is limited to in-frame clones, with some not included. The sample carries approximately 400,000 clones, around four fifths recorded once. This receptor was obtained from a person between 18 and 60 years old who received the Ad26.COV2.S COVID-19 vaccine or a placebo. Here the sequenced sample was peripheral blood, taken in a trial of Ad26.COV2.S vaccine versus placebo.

DNA for the CDR3: TGTGCCAGTAGTATACCTGGAGGGGGCTCCCTCGGGGCCAACGTCCTGACTTTC. This codes for CASSIPGGGSLGANVLTF. The V gene is TRBV19, the J gene TRBJ2-6, with D perhaps matching TRBD1 (7 bases). Trimming pared 2 bases from V and 4 bases from J, leaving 18 bases between. This CDR3 comprises 18 residues. Germline V gives CDR1 LNHDA, CDR2 SQIVND (reference sequence).